Described below is a single T cell receptor (beta chain) sequence and its context. Profiling relied on immunoSEQ multiplex PCR, and the TCRdb table lists in-frame clones only, not all of them. The sample lists about 300,000 clones, 89% occurring once. The CDR3 totals 17 residues. J was trimmed by 2 bases and V by 2 bases; bases with no gene match: 10. Germline V gene sequence: CDR1 MNHEY, CDR2 SMNVEV (reference sequence). This sample is part of a study of blood T cell repertoires in COVID-19. Study-wide background: Sites in the United States, Italy and Spain provided acute and convalescent COVID-19 samples. Sample material is recorded as cDNA or gDNA derived from T cells, B-cell-depleted T cells, or PBMCs.

The V call is TRBV27, the J call TRBJ2-7; the match to TRBD1 covers 9 bases. Sequencing was performed on peripheral blood. The receptor's source is a man aged 18 to 35 who had recovered from COVID-19. CDR3 loop: CASSLHPPGQGAYEQYF. CDR3 nucleotides: TGTGCCAGCAGTTTACATCCGCCGGGACAGGGCGCCTACGAGCAGTACTTC.